This TCR beta chain originates from a study of T-cell reconstitution after alpha-beta-depleted transplantation in children. Molecular barcoding with unique molecular identifiers was used for the TCRbeta library. TCRdb used MiXCR to reprocess the PCR reads, holding one entry per CDR3 protein. The table shows hundreds of thousands of distinct CDR3 sequences, with about 10% occurring only once. The CDR3 is 15 residues long. V trimming: 3 bases; J trimming: 0 bases; junction bases outside the gene matches: 3. The V gene is TRBV12-3 or TRBV12-4, the J gene TRBJ1-1, with 8 bases that match TRBD1. The sample was PBMCs from the stem cell graft donor, taken from the stem cell graft. This TCR came from a human donor who donated a stem cell graft to a child with acute myeloid leukemia. The CDR3: CASSLTTGVNTEAFF. The CDR3 nucleotides are TGTGCCAGCAGTTTGACGACAGGGGTGAACACTGAAGCTTTCTTT.